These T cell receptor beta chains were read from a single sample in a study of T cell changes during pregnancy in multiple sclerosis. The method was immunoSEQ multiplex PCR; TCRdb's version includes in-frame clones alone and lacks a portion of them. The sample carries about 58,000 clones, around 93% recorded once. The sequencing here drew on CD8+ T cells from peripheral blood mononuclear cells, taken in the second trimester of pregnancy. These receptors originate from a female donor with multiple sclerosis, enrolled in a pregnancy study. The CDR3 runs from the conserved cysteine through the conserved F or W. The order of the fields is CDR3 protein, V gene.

CDR3 protein: CASSEIWRGSYEQYF
V gene: TRBV6-1

CDR3 protein: CASSPNSNQPQHF
V gene: TRBV7-6

CDR3 protein: CASSAGAIQETQYF
V gene: TRBV5-1

CDR3 protein: CASSPLGSLEQYF
V gene: TRBV9

CDR3 protein: CASSQDGTSGANVLTF
V gene: TRBV4-2

CDR3 protein: CASSLGEGYEQYF
V gene: TRBV28

CDR3 protein: CASSLVGGADTEAFF
V gene: TRBV5-1

CDR3 protein: CASSLGLGDSVMSQYF
V gene: TRBV7-6

CDR3 protein: CASSLTAGGFTDTQYF
V gene: TRBV7-3

CDR3 protein: CASSFERGGNTGELFF
V gene: TRBV7-8

CDR3 protein: CASSQGQGGYSPLHF
V gene: TRBV6-5

CDR3 protein: CACYRANYGYTF
V gene: TRBV25-1

CDR3 protein: CASSTTLELLYEQYF
V gene: TRBV11-3

CDR3 protein: CASSLGQASSYEQYF
V gene: TRBV27

CDR3 protein: CASSDLAGGYNEQFF
V gene: TRBV9

CDR3 protein: CASSASGGFYNEQFF
V gene: TRBV9

CDR3 protein: CASLGDGETQYF
V gene: TRBV7-9

CDR3 protein: CASTLGGTGLYEQYF
V gene: TRBV4-1

CDR3 protein: CASSRETQGGTGELFF
V gene: TRBV11-2

CDR3 protein: CASSPDERISPLHF
V gene: TRBV9

CDR3 protein: CASSFGRGWETQYF
V gene: TRBV27

CDR3 protein: CASSPGPYEQYF
V gene: TRBV28

CDR3 protein: CATRDRSYEQYF
V gene: TRBV27

CDR3 protein: CAIREGLAGRQETQYF
V gene: TRBV10-3

CDR3 protein: CASSLWLGQGYNEQFF
V gene: TRBV5-5

CDR3 protein: CASSLPSYNEQFF
V gene: TRBV27

CDR3 protein: CSAPGLAVIGEQFF
V gene: TRBV29-1

CDR3 protein: CASSCGRVPKELFF
V gene: TRBV6-7

CDR3 protein: CAISELYRLPTYEQYF
V gene: TRBV10-3

CDR3 protein: CASSLGAGGPNEQFF
V gene: TRBV7-3

CDR3 protein: CASSLPRGGMQETQYF
V gene: TRBV28

CDR3 protein: CASTPRTNEKLFF
V gene: TRBV7-9

CDR3 protein: CASTPKGGTSGRNEQFF
V gene: TRBV9

CDR3 protein: CASSEDQLASSFPDTQYF
V gene: TRBV6-1

CDR3 protein: CASSVRDSYNEQFF
V gene: TRBV27

CDR3 protein: CASSDRDNRSGANVLTF
V gene: TRBV2

CDR3 protein: CAISAALAGVAYEQYF
V gene: TRBV10-3

CDR3 protein: CASSPTGGSYNEQFF
V gene: TRBV5-1

CDR3 protein: CASSLGSGGFYEQYF
V gene: TRBV27

CDR3 protein: CASSPTPMSSYNEQFF
V gene: TRBV27

CDR3 protein: CASSLLAFYNEQFF
V gene: TRBV27

CDR3 protein: CASSFRAGGSYEQYF
V gene: TRBV28

CDR3 protein: CAWSYGTSGSTDTQYF
V gene: TRBV30

CDR3 protein: CAWSVGQGYQPQHF
V gene: TRBV30

CDR3 protein: CASSSGGSSGGETQYF
V gene: TRBV7-9

CDR3 protein: CASSYSKGDYEQYF
V gene: TRBV6-5